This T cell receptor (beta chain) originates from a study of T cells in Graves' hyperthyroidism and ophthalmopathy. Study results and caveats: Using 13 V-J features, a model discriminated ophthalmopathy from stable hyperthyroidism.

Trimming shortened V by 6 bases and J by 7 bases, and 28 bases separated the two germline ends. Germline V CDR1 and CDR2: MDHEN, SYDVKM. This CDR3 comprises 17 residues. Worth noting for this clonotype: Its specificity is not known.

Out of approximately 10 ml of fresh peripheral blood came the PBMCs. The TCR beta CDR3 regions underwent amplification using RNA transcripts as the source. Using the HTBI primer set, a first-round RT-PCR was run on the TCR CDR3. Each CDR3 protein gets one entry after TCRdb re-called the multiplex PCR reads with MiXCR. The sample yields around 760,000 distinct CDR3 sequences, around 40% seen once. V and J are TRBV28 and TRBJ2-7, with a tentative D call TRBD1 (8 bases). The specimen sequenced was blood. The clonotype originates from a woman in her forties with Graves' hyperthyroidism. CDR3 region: CASSSGQELHWGGEQYF. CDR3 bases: TGTGCCAGCAGCTCGGGACAGGAGCTCCACTGGGGGGGGGAGCAGTACTTC.